The next 5 T cell receptor beta chains were all read from a single sample in a study of shared clonotypes between healthy human individuals. TCRdb's table, derived via immunoSEQ multiplex PCR, lists solely in-frame clones and lacks some. The profile shows roughly 2.1 million clones, 85% to 95% of them singletons. Positively selected for CCR7, the CD45RO-negative cells used as naive CD8 cells excluded terminally differentiated effector memory CD45RA+ cells. The sample consisted of naive CD8+ T cells from PBMCs. These receptors were taken from a man younger than 35 in good health. Some clones in this sample may be carry-over from other donors' samples.

The V gene is TRBV27, the J gene TRBJ1-2; 10 bases map to TRBD1. After removal of 5 bases from V and 9 bases from J, the junction contained 9 bases not matched to a gene. Per the germline V gene, CDR1 is MNHEY and CDR2 is SMNVEV (reference sequence). The CDR3 length is 14 residues. The DNA for the CDR3 is TGTGCCAGCAGTCCGCGGACAGGGGGTACTAGCTACACCTTC. Translated: CASSPRTGGTSYTF.

This chain links TRBV2 with TRBJ2-7; 8 nucleotides agree with TRBD1. Germline V gene data show CDR1 as SNHLY and CDR2 as FYNNEI. V was pared by 4 bases and J by 0 bases, with 5 bases of the junction left unmatched. This CDR3 spans 15 amino acids. The CDR3 sequence is CASSGWDRSSYEQYF. The CDR3, as DNA: TGTGCCAGCAGTGGATGGGACAGGAGCTCCTACGAGCAGTACTTC.

The rearrangement links TRBV10-3 to TRBJ2-7; 7 bases agree with TRBD1. This CDR3 is 13 amino acids long. Germline-derived CDR1 and CDR2 are ENHRY and SYGVKD. With V trimmed by 5 bases and J by 6 bases, 7 bases remained unmatched. CDR3 bases: TGTGCCATCAGTACAGGGGCCGGGGCCGAGCAGTACTTC. Amino acid sequence: CAISTGAGAEQYF.

The gene calls are TRBV27 and TRBJ2-3; no clear D. CDR3 length equals 13 residues. Trimming removed 7 bases from V and 0 bases from J, with 8 bases in between. The germline gives CDR1 MNHEY, CDR2 SMNVEV (reference sequence). The CDR3 DNA follows: TGTGCCAGCACTCTCGCAAGCACAGATACGCAGTATTTT. Translated: CASTLASTDTQYF.

CDR3 sequence: CAWKLAGGRNEQFF. For the CDR3, the DNA is TGTGCCTGGAAACTAGCGGGAGGTAGGAATGAGCAGTTCTTC. The chain joins TRBV30 to TRBJ2-1; 12 nucleotides line up with TRBD2. CDR1 and CDR2 from the germline V gene are GTSNPN and SVGIG (reference sequence). J was trimmed by 7 bases and V by 4 bases; bases with no gene match: 5. The length of the CDR3 is 14 residues.